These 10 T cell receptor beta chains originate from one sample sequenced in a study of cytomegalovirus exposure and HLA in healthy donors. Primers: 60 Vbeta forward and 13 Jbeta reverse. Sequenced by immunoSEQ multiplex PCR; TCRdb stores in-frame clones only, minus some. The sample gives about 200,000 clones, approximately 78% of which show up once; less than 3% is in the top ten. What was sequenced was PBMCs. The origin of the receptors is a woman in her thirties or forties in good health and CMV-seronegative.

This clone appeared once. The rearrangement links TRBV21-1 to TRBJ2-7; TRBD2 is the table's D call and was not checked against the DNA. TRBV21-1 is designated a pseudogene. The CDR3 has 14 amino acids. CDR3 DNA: TGTGCCAGCAGCAAGTGCGGGAGGGCCTATGAGCAGTACTTC. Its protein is CASSKCGRAYEQYF.

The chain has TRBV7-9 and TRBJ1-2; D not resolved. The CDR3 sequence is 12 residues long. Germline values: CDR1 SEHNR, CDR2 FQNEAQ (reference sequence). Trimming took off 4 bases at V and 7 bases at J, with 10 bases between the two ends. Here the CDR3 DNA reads TGTGCCAGCAGCTCGAATGAGGCTGGCTACACCTTC. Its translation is CASSSNEAGYTF.

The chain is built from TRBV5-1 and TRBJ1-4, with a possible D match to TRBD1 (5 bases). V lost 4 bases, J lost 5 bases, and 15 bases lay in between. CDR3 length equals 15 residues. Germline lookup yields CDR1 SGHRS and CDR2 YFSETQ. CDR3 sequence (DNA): TGCGCCAGCAGCCCTTTAGGCAGGGCGAATGAAAAACTGTTTTTT. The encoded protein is CASSPLGRANEKLFF.

Here the CDR3 reads CASSIARADTQYF. The CDR3 DNA reads as TGTGCCAGTAGTATAGCGAGAGCAGATACGCAGTATTTT. This chain links TRBV19 with TRBJ2-3; D remains unclear. Germline assignment: CDR1 LNHDA and CDR2 SQIVND (reference sequence). V was shortened by 1 base and J by 4 bases, with 6 bases between the two germline ends. The CDR3 covers 13 residues.

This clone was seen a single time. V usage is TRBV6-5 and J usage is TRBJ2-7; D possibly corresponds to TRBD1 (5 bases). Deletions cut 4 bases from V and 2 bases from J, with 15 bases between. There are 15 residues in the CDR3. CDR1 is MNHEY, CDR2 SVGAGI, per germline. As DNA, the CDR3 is TGTGCCAGCAGTTTAGGGTCAGGGTACCCCTACGAGCAGTACTTC. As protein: CASSLGSGYPYEQYF.

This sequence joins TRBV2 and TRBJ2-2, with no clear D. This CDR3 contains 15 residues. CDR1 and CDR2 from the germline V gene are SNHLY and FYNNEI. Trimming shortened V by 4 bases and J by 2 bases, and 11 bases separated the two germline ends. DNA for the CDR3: TGTGCCAGCAGTGTGGCTAGTGGAAACACCGGGGAGCTGTTTTTT. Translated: CASSVASGNTGELFF.

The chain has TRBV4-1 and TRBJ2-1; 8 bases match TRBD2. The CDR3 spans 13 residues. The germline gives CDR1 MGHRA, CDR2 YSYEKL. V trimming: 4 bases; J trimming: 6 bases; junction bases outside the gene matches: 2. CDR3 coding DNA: TGCGCCAGCAGCCCGGGACTAGTCAATGAGCAGTTCTTC. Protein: CASSPGLVNEQFF.

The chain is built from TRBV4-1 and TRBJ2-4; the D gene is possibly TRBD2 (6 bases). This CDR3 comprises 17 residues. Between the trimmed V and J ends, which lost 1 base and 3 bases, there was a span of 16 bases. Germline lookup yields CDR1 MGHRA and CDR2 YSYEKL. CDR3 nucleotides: TGCGCCAGCAGCCAAGGGCCCGCGACGGGGGACAAAAACATTCAGTACTTC. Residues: CASSQGPATGDKNIQYF.

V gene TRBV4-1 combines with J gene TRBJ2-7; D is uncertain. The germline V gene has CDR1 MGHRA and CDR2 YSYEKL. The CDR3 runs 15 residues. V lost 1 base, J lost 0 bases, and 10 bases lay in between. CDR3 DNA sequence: TGCGCCAGCAGCCAAGTCCCACTCATCTCCTACGAGCAGTACTTC. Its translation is CASSQVPLISYEQYF.

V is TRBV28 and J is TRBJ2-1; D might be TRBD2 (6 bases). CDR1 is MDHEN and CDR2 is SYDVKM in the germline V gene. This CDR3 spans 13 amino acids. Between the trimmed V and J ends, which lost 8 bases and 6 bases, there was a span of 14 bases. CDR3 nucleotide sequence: TGTGCCAGCGTGGGGGGATGGGGCAATGAGCAGTTCTTC. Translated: CASVGGWGNEQFF.